These T cell receptor beta chains were read from a single sample in a study of OX40 agonist ivuxolimab in advanced cancers. Clones were sequenced by immunoSEQ multiplex PCR, and TCRdb holds only the in-frame ones, with some missing. This sample carries around 46,000 clones, 70% to 80% of them seen once, and the ten largest clones take around 2.7%. The starting material was CD4+ or CD8+ T cells sorted from blood, obtained in a trial of the OX40 agonist ivuxolimab. Receptors originate from an adult with an advanced solid tumor such as melanoma, head and neck, liver or kidney cancer. Both conserved end residues are trimmed from each CDR3.

TRBV2 ASSPGLAGGTKQY
TRBV6-5 ASSALQSTQY
TRBV6-6 ASSYATVRETQY
TRBV28 ASREGNYEQY
TRBV6-5 ASSYQGLGF
TRBV28 ASSPDPLLSDSYNEQF
TRBV5-1 ASSLALRGSGQETQY
TRBV10-3 AISELTTNQPQH
TRBV12-5 ASGTGISSYNEQF
TRBV7-2 ASSLRTSGRASYNEQF
TRBV6-1 ASRRTGSSYEQY
TRBV9 ASSVLGGGTDTQY
TRBV5-1 ASSQTPGLAAAGKTQY
TRBV30 AWAPGATEAF
TRBV7-6 ASRLGTSGSEQF
TRBV18 ASSPAGTGGAGEKTQY
TRBV29-1 SVRGQGEKLF
TRBV30 AWSGPYEQY
TRBV7-9 ASSSTGGNQPQH
TRBV10-1 ASSSGLKF
TRBV28 ASSRNGASTNEKLF
TRBV10-2 ASRGQEGQPQH
TRBV11-2 ASSSDRVGTEAF
TRBV20-1 SARATYEQY
TRBV5-1 ASSSGLVRMINEQF
TRBV19 ASSMGRVATEAF
TRBV29-1 SVESDRELNTIY
TRBV7-3 ASGSGTGYTEAF
TRBV7-9 ASSPGVGLTQF
TRBV11-2 ASHWSLQETQY
TRBV9 ASSVGWLSGNTIY
TRBV5-1 ASSLEIAGNNSPLH
TRBV6-4 ASSDRWGTDTQY
TRBV10-3 AISESEGAIGGYT
TRBV5-4 ASSLGTGSNQPQH
TRBV5-4 ASSSLARSSYNEQF
TRBV19 ASSTVSRGRNQPQH